The clone carrying this TCR beta chain appeared a single time. Germline V gene sequence: CDR1 MNHEY, CDR2 SVGEGT. Trimming stripped 5 bases from V and 3 bases from J, with 17 bases between. The CDR3 covers 15 residues. This entry comes from a study of blood T cell repertoires in COVID-19. Whole-study context: Whether acute or convalescent, the COVID-19 samples came from the United States, Italy and Spain. T cells, B-cell-depleted T cells, or PBMCs supplied cDNA or gDNA.

In the authors' workflow: Nucleated cell counts were estimated from reference gene primer amplification. Some clones are missing from TCRdb's copy, which holds only in-frame ones; the method was immunoSEQ multiplex PCR. The V and J calls and clone size come from that table; D and trimming were worked out from the DNA. The data show some 370,000 clones, roughly nine tenths seen once. Material for sequencing was peripheral blood. V gene TRBV6-2 or TRBV6-3 combines with J gene TRBJ2-7; a possible D gene is TRBD2 (7 bases). This TCR was sampled from a man aged 40-50 years with acute or convalescent COVID-19. The CDR3 here is CASSLQGGGSYEQYF. The CDR3 DNA sequence: TGTGCCAGCAGTCTACAGGGAGGGGGGAGCTACGAGCAGTACTTC.